This entry lists 9 T cell receptor beta chains sequenced from one sample in a study of blood T cell repertoires in COVID-19. The method was immunoSEQ multiplex PCR; TCRdb's version includes in-frame clones alone and lacks a portion of them. The data show roughly 430,000 clones, roughly 88% seen once. The specimen sequenced was PBMCs or T cells enriched from blood (not recorded which). Receptors originate from a woman aged 40 to 49 with acute COVID-19.

The V call is TRBV7-6, the J call TRBJ2-3, with 12 bases lining up with TRBD2. The germline CDR1 and CDR2 sequences are SGHVS and FNYEAQ. This CDR3 region has 19 residues. The J segment lost 5 bases and the V segment lost 4 bases, leaving 16 bases of the junction unmatched. CDR3 in amino acids: CASSSKPPSGGAFQDTQYF. The CDR3 DNA follows: TGTGCCAGCAGCTCGAAACCCCCTAGCGGGGGGGCATTTCAAGATACGCAGTATTTT.

J is TRBJ2-1 and V is TRBV12-5; 9 bases are a match to TRBD2. In germline, CDR1 is LGHNT, CDR2 FRNRAP. V gave up 0 bases and J gave up 5 bases; unmatched junction bases: 2. This CDR3 contains 15 residues. The CDR3 protein is CASGLVLAGNNEQFF. The CDR3 nucleotides read TGTGCTAGTGGTTTGGTTCTAGCGGGGAACAATGAGCAGTTCTTC.

The chain combines TRBV29-1 with TRBJ2-7, with D tentatively TRBD1 (6 bases). The CDR3 extends over 16 amino acids. Per germline, CDR1 SQVTM and CDR2 ANQGSEA. V lost 2 bases and J 2 bases, leaving 19 bases between the germline ends. CDR3 in amino acids: CSVEFGTNPRTYEQYF. CDR3 nucleotide sequence: TGCAGCGTTGAATTTGGGACAAACCCCAGGACCTACGAGCAGTACTTC.

The chain uses TRBV12-5 and TRBJ1-1; D uncertain. The CDR3 is made up of 13 amino acids. Germline values: CDR1 LGHNT, CDR2 FRNRAP. The V end was cut by 2 bases, the J end by 1 base, with 5 bases between. CDR3 amino acids: CASGLRENTEAFF. DNA of the CDR3: TGTGCTAGTGGTTTGCGAGAGAACACTGAAGCTTTCTTT.

For this clone: A read error may account for a junction end that differs from germline. V usage is TRBV20-1 and J usage is TRBJ1-1; no firm D call. The CDR3 sequence is 8 residues long. Looked up from germline, CDR1 is DFQATT and CDR2 is SNEGSKA (reference sequence). The CDR3 here is CSAAGEGF. The CDR3 DNA is TGCAGTGCTGCCGGGGAGGGCTTT.

The chain links TRBV30 to TRBJ2-5; D possibly corresponds to TRBD1 (6 bases). Deletions cut 0 bases from V and 5 bases from J, with 10 bases between. The CDR3 contains 13 residues. Germline-derived CDR1 and CDR2 are GTSNPN and SVGIG (reference sequence). The CDR3 is CAWSVSGVETQYF. CDR3 bases: TGTGCCTGGAGTGTTTCAGGGGTGGAGACCCAGTACTTC. The whole variable domain, filled in from reference TRBV30 and TRBJ2-5, reads SQTIHQWPATLVQPVGSPLSLECTVEGTSNPNLYWYRQAAGRGLQLLFYSVGIGQISSEVPQNLSASRPQDRQFILSSKKLLLSDSGFYLCAWSVSGVETQYFGPGTRLLVL.

J is TRBJ2-7 and V is TRBV4-1; D is perhaps TRBD2 (7 bases). CDR3 length: 17 amino acids. Germline assignment: CDR1 MGHRA and CDR2 YSYEKL. V lost 2 bases, J lost 3 bases, and 20 bases lay in between. The CDR3 bases are TGCGCCAGCAGCCAAAGAGGAGGGGGGGAACTTCTCTACGAGCAGTACTTC. Translation: CASSQRGGGELLYEQYF.

The V gene is TRBV6-1, the J gene TRBJ1-2; 10 positions agree with TRBD1. Germline loops: CDR1 MNHNS, CDR2 SASEGT. V lost 4 bases, J lost 1 base, and 9 bases stayed unmatched. The CDR3 spans 17 residues. CDR3 residues: CASSVSVGTGVNYGYTF. The CDR3 DNA reads as TGTGCCAGCAGTGTCTCAGTCGGGACAGGGGTTAACTATGGCTACACCTTC.

The V call is TRBV7-9, the J call TRBJ2-1; the D gene is possibly TRBD2 (6 bases). Trimming took off 4 bases at V and 0 bases at J, with 13 bases between the two ends. This CDR3 is 16 amino acids long. CDR1 and CDR2 (germline): SEHNR, FQNEAQ (reference sequence). CDR3 nucleotide sequence: TGTGCCAGCAGCTCGGGACTCCTAAGCTCCTACAATGAGCAGTTCTTC. Translating it yields CASSSGLLSSYNEQFF.